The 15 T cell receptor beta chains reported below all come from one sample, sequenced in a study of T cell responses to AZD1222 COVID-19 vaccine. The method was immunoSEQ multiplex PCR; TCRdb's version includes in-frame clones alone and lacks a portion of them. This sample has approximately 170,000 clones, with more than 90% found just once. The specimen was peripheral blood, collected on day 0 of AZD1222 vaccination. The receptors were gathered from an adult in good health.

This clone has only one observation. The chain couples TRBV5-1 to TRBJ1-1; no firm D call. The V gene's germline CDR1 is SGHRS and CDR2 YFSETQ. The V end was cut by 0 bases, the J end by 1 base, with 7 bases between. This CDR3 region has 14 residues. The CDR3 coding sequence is TGCGCCAGCAGCTTGGGGCCCTCGAACACTGAAGCTTTCTTT. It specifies CASSLGPSNTEAFF.

Here the CDR3 reads CASSYSGRSNYGYTF. CDR3 in DNA: TGTGCCAGCAGTTACTCGGGCAGGTCCAACTATGGCTACACCTTC. The rearrangement uses TRBV6-2 or TRBV6-3 and TRBJ1-2, with D unresolved. Trimming took 0 bases from V and 2 from J, leaving 10 bases between them. The CDR3 has 15 residues. From germline, CDR1 is MNHEY and CDR2 SVGEGT.

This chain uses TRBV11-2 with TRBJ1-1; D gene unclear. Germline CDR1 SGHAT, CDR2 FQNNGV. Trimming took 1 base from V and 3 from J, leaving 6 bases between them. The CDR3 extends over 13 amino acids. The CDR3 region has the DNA TGTGCCAGCAGCTTAGTGACCCACACTGAAGCTTTCTTT. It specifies CASSLVTHTEAFF.

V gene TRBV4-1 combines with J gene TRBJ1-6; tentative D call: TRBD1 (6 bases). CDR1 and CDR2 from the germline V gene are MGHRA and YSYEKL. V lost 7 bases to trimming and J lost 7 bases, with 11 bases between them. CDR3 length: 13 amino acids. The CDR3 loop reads CASNRDGNSPLHF. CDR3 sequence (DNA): TGCGCCAGCAACAGGGACGGAAATTCACCCCTCCACTTT.

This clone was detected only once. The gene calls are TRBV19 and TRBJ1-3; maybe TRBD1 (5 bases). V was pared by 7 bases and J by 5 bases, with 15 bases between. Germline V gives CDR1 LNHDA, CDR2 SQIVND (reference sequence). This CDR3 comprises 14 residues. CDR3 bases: TGTGCCAGTAACGACGCAGGGAATCGAAACACCATATATTTT. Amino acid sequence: CASNDAGNRNTIYF.

The CDR3 DNA is TGTGCCAGCAGATACAGGGCCCCGGCAGAGACCCAGTACTTC. Protein sequence: CASRYRAPAETQYF. The V gene is TRBV2, the J gene TRBJ2-5, with D perhaps matching TRBD1 (6 bases). CDR3 length: 14 amino acids. V was shortened by 6 bases and J by 4 bases, with 15 bases between the two germline ends. Germline CDR1 and CDR2: SNHLY and FYNNEI. The whole variable domain, filled in from reference TRBV2 and TRBJ2-5, reads EPEVTQTPSHQVTQMGQEVILRCVPISNHLYFYWYRQILGQKVEFLVSFYNNEISEKSEIFDDQFSVERPDGSNFTLKIRSTKLEDSAMYFCASRYRAPAETQYFGPGTRLLVL.

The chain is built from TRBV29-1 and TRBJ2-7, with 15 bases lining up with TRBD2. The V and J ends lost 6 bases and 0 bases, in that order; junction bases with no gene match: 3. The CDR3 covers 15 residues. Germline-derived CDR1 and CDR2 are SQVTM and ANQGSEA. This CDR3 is CSVGTSGGTSYEQYF. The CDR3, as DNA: TGCAGCGTAGGGACTAGCGGGGGGACCTCCTACGAGCAGTACTTC.

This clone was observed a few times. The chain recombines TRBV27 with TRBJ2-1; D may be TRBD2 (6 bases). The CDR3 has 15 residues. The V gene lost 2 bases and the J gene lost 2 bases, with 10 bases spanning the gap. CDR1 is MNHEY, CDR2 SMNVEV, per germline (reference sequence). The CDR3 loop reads CASSLPLAAYNEQFF. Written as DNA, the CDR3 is TGTGCCAGCAGTTTACCGTTAGCGGCCTACAATGAGCAGTTCTTC.

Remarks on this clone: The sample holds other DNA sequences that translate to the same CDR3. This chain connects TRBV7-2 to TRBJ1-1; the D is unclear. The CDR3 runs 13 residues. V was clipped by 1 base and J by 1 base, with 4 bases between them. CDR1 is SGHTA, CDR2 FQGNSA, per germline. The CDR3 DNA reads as TGTGCCAGCAGCTTAGTTGGGAACACTGAAGCTTTCTTT. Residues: CASSLVGNTEAFF.

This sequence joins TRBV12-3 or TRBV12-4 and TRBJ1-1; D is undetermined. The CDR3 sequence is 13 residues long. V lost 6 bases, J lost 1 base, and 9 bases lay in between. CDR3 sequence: CASSGLRNTEAFF. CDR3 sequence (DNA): TGTGCCAGCAGCGGTCTACGGAACACTGAAGCTTTCTTT.

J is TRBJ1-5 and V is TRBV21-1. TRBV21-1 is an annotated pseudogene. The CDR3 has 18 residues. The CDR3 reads CASSKVPREGYSNQPQHF. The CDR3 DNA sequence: TGTGCCAGCAGCAAAGTACCCAGGGAGGGCTATAGCAATCAGCCCCAGCATTTT.

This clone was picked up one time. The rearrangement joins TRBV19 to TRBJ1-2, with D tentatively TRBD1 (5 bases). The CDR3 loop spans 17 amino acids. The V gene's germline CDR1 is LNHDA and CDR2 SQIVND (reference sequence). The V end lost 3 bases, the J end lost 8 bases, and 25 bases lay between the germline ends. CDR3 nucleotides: TGTGCCAGTAGTATTCGCCCCCCCTCTCAGGGCCCTAAAGGCTACACCTTC. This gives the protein CASSIRPPSQGPKGYTF.

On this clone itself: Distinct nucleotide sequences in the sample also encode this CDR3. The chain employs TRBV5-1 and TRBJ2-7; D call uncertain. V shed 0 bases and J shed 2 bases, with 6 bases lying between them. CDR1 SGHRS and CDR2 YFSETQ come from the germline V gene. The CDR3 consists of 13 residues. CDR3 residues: CASSLGGTYEQYF. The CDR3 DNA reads TGCGCCAGCAGCTTGGGTGGGACCTACGAGCAGTACTTC.

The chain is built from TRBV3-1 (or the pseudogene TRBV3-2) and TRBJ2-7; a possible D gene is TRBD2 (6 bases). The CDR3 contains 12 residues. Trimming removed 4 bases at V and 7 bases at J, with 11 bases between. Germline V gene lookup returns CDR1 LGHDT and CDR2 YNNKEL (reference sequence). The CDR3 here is CASSRKGREQYF. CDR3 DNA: TGTGCCAGCAGCCGAAAGGGGAGGGAGCAGTACTTC.

The CDR3 loop is CASSIGFNYGYTF. The CDR3 DNA sequence: TGTGCCAGCAGCATTGGGTTTAACTATGGCTACACCTTC. This chain joins TRBV7-9 and TRBJ1-2; no clear D. V shed 5 bases and J shed 1 base, with 8 bases lying between them. CDR1 and CDR2 (germline): SEHNR, FQNEAQ (reference sequence). The CDR3 sequence is 13 residues long.